This is a list of T cell receptor beta chains from one sample in a study of shared clonotypes between healthy human individuals. The table came from immunoSEQ multiplex PCR; TCRdb's copy has only in-frame clones and leaves some out. This table has more than 2,000,000 clones, 90% to 95% appearing once. Sequencing was carried out using naive CD4+ T cells from PBMCs. Receptor source: a man between 18 and 29 years old in good health. Some clones in this sample may be carry-over from other donors' samples. CDR3s include the opening cysteine and the closing phenylalanine or tryptophan. The D gene is left open where the match is weak. Part of the rows lack a size; the others show once, few, many or a class for expanded clones.

d_call j_call v_call clone_size cdr3_nt cdr3_aa
- TRBJ2-1 TRBV14 - TGTGCCAGCAGCCAAGCTCGTTTCTCCTTCGGGGTCTCCTACAATGAGCAGTTCTTC CASSQARFSFGVSYNEQFF
- TRBJ2-1 TRBV4-1 few TGCGCCAGCAGCCAGATTCGAGATGAGCAGTTCTTC CASSQIRDEQFF
TRBD2 TRBJ2-2 TRBV5-1 - TGCGCCAGCAGCCCGACTAGCAGCGCGAACACCGGGGAGCTGTTTTTT CASSPTSSANTGELFF
- TRBJ1-4 TRBV30 - TGTGCCTGGCTGAGGCCTCGGGGTGAGGGGGAAAAACTGTTTTTT CAWLRPRGEGEKLFF
- TRBJ2-1 TRBV4-2 - TGTGCCAGCAGCCAAGATGGAGGGAACCACAATGAGCAGTTCTTC CASSQDGGNHNEQFF
TRBD2 TRBJ2-1 TRBV7-2 - TGTGCCAGCAGACTAGCGAGGAATGAGCAGTTCTTC CASRLARNEQFF
TRBD1 TRBJ1-4 TRBV5-1 - TGCGCCAGCAGCGGCGGACAGGCCACCAACGAAAAACTGTTTTTT CASSGGQATNEKLFF
TRBD2 TRBJ2-2 TRBV5-1 - TGCGCCAGCAGCTTGGTGGCTAGCGGGTCCCCCGGGGAGCTGTTTTTT CASSLVASGSPGELFF
TRBD1 TRBJ2-5 TRBV5-1 once TGCGCCAGCAGCTTATCTGGACAGGGGAATGGGGAGACCCAGTACTTC CASSLSGQGNGETQYF
- TRBJ1-4 TRBV18 - TGTGCCAGCTCACGTCAGGGTGGTAATGAAAAACTGTTTTTT CASSRQGGNEKLFF
- TRBJ1-2 TRBV4-2 - TGTGCCAGCAGCCGCCCCGAGTCAAACTATGGCTACACCTTC CASSRPESNYGYTF
- TRBJ2-5 TRBV7-2 - TGTGCCAGCAGCTTAGGGGGGGGCCCCCAAGAGACCCAGTACTTC CASSLGGGPQETQYF
- TRBJ1-5 TRBV11-2 - TGTGCCAGCAGCTTAGTTGGGGGGGCTGGAAATCAGCCCCAGCATTTT CASSLVGGAGNQPQHF
TRBD2 TRBJ2-3 TRBV10-2 - TGCGCCAGCAGTGAGAGTGGTAATAGCGGGAGTTCTACAGATACGCAGTATTTT CASSESGNSGSSTDTQYF
TRBD1 TRBJ1-3 TRBV6-6 - TGTGCCAGCGCAGGGGGCGCTGGAAACACCATATATTTT CASAGGAGNTIYF
TRBD1 TRBJ1-2 TRBV19 - TGTGCCAGTAGTGTCCAGGACAGGGGTGGCTATGGCTACACCTTC CASSVQDRGGYGYTF
- TRBJ2-2 TRBV4-1 - TGCGCCAGCAGCCAAGATAGGCCGGGGGGCCGGGGCGGGGAGCTGTTTTTT CASSQDRPGGRGGELFF
- TRBJ2-5 TRBV7-2 - TGTGCCAGCAGACTAGGGGAGACCCAGTACTTC CASRLGETQYF